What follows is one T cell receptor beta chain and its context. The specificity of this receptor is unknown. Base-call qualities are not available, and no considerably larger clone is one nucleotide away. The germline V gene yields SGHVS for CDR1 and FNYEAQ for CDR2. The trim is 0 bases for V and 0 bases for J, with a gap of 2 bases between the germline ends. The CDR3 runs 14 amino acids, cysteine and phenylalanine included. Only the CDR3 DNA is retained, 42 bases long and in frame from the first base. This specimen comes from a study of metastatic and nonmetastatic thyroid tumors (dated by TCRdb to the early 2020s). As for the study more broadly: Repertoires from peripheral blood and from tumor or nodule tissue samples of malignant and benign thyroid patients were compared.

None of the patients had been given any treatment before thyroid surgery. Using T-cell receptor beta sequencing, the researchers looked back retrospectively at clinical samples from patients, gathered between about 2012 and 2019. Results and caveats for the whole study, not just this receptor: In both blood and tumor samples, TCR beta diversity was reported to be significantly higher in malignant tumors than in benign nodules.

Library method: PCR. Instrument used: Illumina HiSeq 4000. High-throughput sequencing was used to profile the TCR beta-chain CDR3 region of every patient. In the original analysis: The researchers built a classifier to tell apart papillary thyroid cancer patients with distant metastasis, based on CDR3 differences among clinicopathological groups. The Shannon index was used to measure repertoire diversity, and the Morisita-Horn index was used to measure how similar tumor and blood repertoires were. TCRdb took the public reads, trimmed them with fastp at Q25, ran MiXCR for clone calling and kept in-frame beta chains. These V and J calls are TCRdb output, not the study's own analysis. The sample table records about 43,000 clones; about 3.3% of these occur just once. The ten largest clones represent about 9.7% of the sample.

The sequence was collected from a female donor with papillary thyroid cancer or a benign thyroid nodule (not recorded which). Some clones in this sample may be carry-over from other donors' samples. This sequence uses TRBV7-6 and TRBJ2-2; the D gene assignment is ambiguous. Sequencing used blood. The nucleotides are TGTGCCAGCAGCTTAGCTGCGAACACCGGGGAGCTGTTTTTT. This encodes CASSLAANTGELFF.